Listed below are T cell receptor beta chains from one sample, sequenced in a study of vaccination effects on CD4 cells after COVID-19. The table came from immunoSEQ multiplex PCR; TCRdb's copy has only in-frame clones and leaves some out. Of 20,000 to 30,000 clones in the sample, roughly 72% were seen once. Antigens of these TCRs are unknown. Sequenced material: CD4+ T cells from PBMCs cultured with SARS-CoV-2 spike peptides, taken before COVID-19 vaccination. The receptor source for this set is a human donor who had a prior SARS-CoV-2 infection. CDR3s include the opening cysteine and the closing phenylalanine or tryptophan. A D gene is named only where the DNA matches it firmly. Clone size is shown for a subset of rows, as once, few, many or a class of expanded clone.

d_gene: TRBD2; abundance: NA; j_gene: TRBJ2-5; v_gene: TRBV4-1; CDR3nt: TGCGCCAGCAGCCAAGAAGTACTAGCGGGGGGGCGAGGGGGAGAGACCCAGTACTTC; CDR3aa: CASSQEVLAGGRGGETQYF
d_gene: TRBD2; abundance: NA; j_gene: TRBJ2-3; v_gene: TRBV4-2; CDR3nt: TGTGCCAGCAGCCAAGTGGAGACTAGCGGGACCTCCACAGATACGCAGTATTTT; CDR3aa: CASSQVETSGTSTDTQYF
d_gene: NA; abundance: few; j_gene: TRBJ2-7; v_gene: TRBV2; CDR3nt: TGTGCCAGCTGGGGGAGGAGAGGGCAGTACTTC; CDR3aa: CASWGRRGQYF
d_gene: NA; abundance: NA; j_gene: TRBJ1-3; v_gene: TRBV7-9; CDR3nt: TGTGCCAGCAGCTTAAATTCGGGCTCTGGAAACACCATATATTTT; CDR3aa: CASSLNSGSGNTIYF
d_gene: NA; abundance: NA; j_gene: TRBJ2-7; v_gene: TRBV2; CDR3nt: TGTGCCAGCAGTGTAGGTCTTTACTCCTACGAGCAGTACTTC; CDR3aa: CASSVGLYSYEQYF
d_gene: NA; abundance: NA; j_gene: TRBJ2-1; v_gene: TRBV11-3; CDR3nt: TGTGCCAGCAGCCAAGGTGGACAGATCTACAATGAGCAGTTCTTC; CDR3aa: CASSQGGQIYNEQFF
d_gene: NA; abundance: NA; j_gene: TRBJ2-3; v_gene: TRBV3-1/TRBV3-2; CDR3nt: TGTGCCAGCAGCCAGACTGAAATGACAAGGCAGTATTTT; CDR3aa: CASSQTEMTRQYF
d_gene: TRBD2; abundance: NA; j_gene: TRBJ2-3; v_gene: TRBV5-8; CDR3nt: TGTGCCAGCAGCTTAGCACTAGCGGGGGGAGATACGCAGTATTTT; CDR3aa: CASSLALAGGDTQYF
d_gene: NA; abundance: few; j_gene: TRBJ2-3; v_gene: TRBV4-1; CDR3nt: TGCGCCAGCAGCCAAGGACTGTCTCTCACAGATACGCAGTATTTT; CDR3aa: CASSQGLSLTDTQYF
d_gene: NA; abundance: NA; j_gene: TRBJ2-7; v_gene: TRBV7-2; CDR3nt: TGTGCCAGCAGCCCGGGTTTAACGAAAGTCGGCTACGAGCAGTACTTC; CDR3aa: CASSPGLTKVGYEQYF
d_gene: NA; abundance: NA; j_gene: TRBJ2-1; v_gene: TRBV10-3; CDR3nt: TGTGCCATCAGTGAGTCGATAGGTCTAGCCATCTACAATGAGCAGTTCTTC; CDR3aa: CAISESIGLAIYNEQFF
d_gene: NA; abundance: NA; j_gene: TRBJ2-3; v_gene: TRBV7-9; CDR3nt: TGTGCCAGCAGCAACGAGCTGGACACAGATACGCAGTATTTT; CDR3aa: CASSNELDTDTQYF
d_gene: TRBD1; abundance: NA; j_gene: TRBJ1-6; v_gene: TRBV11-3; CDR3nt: TGTGCCAGCAGCCCGGACAGGGAAAGGAGGTCCTATAATTCACCCCTCCACTTT; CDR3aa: CASSPDRERRSYNSPLHF
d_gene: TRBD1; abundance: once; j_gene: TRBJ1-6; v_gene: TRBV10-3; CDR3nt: TGTGCCATCAGCGGACAGGGTAATAATTCACCCCTCCACTTT; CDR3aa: CAISGQGNNSPLHF
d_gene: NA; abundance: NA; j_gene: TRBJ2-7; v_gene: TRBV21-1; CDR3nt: TGTGCCAGCAGCCCTCCCGGGCCAAAGACCTACGAGCAGTACTTC; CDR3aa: CASSPPGPKTYEQYF
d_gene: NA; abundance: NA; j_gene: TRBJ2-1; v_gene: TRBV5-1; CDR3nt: TGCGCCAGCAGCTTGAACAGGGTGAGGGATTACAATGAGCAGTTCTTC; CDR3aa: CASSLNRVRDYNEQFF
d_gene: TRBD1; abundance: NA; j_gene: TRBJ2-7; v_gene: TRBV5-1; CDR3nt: TGCGCCAGCAGCTTGGAGACAGGGGGCTACGAGCAGTACTTC; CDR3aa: CASSLETGGYEQYF
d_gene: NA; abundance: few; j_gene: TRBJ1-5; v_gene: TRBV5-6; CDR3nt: TGTGCCAGCAGCTTAATGGGACGGCCCGGTCAGCCCCAGCATTTT; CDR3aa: CASSLMGRPGQPQHF
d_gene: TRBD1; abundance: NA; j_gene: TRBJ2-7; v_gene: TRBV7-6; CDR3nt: TGTGCCAGCAGCCCTCAGTTCCGGGACAGGGGCTACGAGCAGTACTTC; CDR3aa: CASSPQFRDRGYEQYF
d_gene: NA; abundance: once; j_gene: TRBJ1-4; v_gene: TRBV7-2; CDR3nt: TGTGCCAGCAGCTTAGGTGGGGGTCGGGAAAAACTGTTTTTT; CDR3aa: CASSLGGGREKLFF
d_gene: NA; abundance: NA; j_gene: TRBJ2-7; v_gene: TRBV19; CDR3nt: TGTGCCAGTAGTAAAACGGGCGGGGCCCGGTACGAGCAGTACTTC; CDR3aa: CASSKTGGARYEQYF
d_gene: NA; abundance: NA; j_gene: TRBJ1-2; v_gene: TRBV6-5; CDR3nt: TGTGCCAGCAGGCCAAGCGGTGCCTATGGCTACACCTTC; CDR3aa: CASRPSGAYGYTF
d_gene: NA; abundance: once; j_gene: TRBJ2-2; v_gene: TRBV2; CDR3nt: TGTGCCAGCAGTGTCATTAACACCGGGGAGCTGTTTTTT; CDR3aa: CASSVINTGELFF
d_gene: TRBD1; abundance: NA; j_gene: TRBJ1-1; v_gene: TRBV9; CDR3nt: TGTGCCAGCAGCGTAGATGCAGGGGGGGTATTCACTGAAGCTTTCTTT; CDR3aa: CASSVDAGGVFTEAFF
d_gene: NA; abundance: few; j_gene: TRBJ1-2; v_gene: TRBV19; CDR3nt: TGTGCCAGTAGTATTAGGAGGGGTGGGGCTGGCTACACCTTC; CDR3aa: CASSIRRGGAGYTF
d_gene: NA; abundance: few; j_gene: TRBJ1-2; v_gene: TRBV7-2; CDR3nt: TGTGCCAGCAGCTTAGGGAGGGGCCTCTACACCTTC; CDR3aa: CASSLGRGLYTF
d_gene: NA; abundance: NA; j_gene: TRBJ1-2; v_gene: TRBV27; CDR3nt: TGTGCCAGCAGTTTAAGTGGCTATGGCTACACCTTC; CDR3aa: CASSLSGYGYTF
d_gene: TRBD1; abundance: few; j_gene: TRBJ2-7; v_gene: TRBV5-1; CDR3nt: TGCGCCAGCAGCCGTCGACCTGGACAGGGGGCCCGGAGCTCCTACGAGCAGTACTTC; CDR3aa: CASSRRPGQGARSSYEQYF
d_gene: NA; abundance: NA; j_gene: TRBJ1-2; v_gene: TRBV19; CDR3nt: TGTGCCAGTAGTAGGAGGGGGGGGCTGGGCTATGGCTACACCTTC; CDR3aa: CASSRRGGLGYGYTF
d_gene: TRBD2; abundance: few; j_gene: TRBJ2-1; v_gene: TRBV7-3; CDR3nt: TGTGCCAGCAGCTTAGGCCTAGCGGGAGAAGAGCAGTTCTTC; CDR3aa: CASSLGLAGEEQFF
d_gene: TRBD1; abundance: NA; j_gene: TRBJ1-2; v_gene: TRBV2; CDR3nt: TGTGCCAGCCGTAGGACAGGGGAAGGTTATGGCTACACCTTC; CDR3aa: CASRRTGEGYGYTF
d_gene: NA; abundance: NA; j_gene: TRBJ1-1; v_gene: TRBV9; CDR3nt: TGTGCCAGCAGCGTAGTTGGGGGCCCACCCTTGAACACTGAAGCTTTCTTT; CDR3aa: CASSVVGGPPLNTEAFF
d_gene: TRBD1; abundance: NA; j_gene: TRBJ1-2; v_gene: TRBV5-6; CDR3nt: TGTGCCAGCAGAAAGACAGGGGCGGGCGGCTACACCTTC; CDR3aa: CASRKTGAGGYTF
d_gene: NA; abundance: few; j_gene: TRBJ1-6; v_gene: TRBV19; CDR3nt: TGTGCCAGTAGTACCGCGGTGGCCGCGGCTAATTCACCCCTCCACTTT; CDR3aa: CASSTAVAAANSPLHF
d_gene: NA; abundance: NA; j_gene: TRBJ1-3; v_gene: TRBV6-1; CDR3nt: TGTGCCAGCAGTGACCGGGGGTATGGAAACACCATATATTTT; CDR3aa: CASSDRGYGNTIYF
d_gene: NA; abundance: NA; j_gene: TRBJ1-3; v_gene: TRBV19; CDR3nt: TGTGCCAGTAGTATGTACACAGTCGCCCGCCCTTACTCTGGAAACACCATATATTTT; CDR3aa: CASSMYTVARPYSGNTIYF
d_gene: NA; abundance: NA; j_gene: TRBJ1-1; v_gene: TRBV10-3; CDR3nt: TGTGCCATCAGTGAAGGGGGGACCACTGAAGCTTTCTTT; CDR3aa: CAISEGGTTEAFF
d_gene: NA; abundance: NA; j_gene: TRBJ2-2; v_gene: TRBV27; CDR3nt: TGTGCCAGCAGTTACACCCTCGACACCGGGGAGCTGTTTTTT; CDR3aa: CASSYTLDTGELFF
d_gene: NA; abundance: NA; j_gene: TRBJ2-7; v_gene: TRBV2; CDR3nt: TGTGCCAGCAGGCGCGGCCTCAGGAGCTCCTACGAGCAGTACTTC; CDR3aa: CASRRGLRSSYEQYF
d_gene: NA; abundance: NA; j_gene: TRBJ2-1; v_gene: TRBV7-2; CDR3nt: TGTGCCAGCAACAGCCCCATACGCGAAGGTGAGCAGTTCTTC; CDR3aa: CASNSPIREGEQFF
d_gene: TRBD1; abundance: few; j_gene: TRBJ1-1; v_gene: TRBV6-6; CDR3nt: TGTGCCAGCAGTTACCGACAGGGGATCGAAGCTTTCTTT; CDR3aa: CASSYRQGIEAFF
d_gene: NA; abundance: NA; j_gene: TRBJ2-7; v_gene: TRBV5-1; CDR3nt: TGCGCCAGCAGCTTGGATCCTCACCTTCGAAAGAGGTCCTACGAGCAGTACTTC; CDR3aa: CASSLDPHLRKRSYEQYF
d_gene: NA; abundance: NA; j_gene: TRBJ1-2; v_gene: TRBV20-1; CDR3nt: TGCAGTGCTAGTGGGCCTAGCTATGGCTACACCTTC; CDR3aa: CSASGPSYGYTF
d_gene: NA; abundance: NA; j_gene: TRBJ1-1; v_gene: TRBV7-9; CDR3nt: TGTGCCAGCAGCCGACGGATGAACACTGAAGCTTTCTTT; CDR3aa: CASSRRMNTEAFF
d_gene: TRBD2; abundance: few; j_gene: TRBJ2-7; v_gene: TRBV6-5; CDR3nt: TGTGCCAGCAGACGGGACTACTCCTACGAGCAGTACTTC; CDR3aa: CASRRDYSYEQYF
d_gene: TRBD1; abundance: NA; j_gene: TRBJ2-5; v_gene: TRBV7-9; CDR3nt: TGTGCCAGCAGCTCAAACCGGGACAGGGCTTATAGTGAGACCCAGTACTTC; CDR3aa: CASSSNRDRAYSETQYF
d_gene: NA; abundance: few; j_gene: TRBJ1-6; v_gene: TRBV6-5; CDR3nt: TGTGCCAGCCGCTTTAGAATGCCGTATTCACCCCTCCACTTT; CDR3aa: CASRFRMPYSPLHF